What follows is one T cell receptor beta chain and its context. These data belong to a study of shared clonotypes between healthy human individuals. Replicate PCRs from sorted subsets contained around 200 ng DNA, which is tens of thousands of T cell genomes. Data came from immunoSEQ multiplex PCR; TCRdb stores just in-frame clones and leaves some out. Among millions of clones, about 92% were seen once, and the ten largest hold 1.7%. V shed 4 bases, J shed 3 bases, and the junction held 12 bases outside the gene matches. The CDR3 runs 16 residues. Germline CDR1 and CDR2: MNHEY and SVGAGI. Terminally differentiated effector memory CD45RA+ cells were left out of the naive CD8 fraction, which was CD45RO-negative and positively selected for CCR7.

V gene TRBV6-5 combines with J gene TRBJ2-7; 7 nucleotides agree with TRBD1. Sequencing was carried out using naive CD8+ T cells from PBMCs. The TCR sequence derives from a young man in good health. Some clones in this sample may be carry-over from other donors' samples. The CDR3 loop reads CASSSPFGAGGYEQYF. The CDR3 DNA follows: TGTGCCAGCAGTTCCCCGTTCGGGGCAGGGGGCTACGAGCAGTACTTC.